This T cell receptor delta chain was sequenced for a study of γδ T cells in repeated Plasmodium falciparum infection (dated by TCRdb to about 2021). Study-level background: In the natural-infection arm, Malian children exposed to intense seasonal malaria transmission were enrolled and compared against age and gender matched Australian children. Roughly 5 malaria-naive U.S. adults underwent four controlled human malaria infections by bites from P. falciparum NF54-infected Anopheles stephensi mosquitoes over approximately 640 days. Controlled-infection subjects were sampled at baseline, immediately before selected infections, and 21 days after each infection. The gammadelta TCR repertoires from Mali were analysed in two ways: cross-sectionally during periods with no transmission, and longitudinally across episodes of acute febrile malaria. Using both natural infection in Mali and controlled human malaria infection, the study looked at the way repeated Plasmodium falciparum infection shapes the human gammadelta T cell repertoire. Summary of the overall study and its limitations: A highly stable polyclonal repertoire over time and infection, with many inter-individual overlapping TCRgamma sequences, was shown by Vgamma9/Vdelta2+ TCR repertoires. In Vdelta2-negative gammadelta TCR repertoires, which were largely Vdelta1+, repeated controlled infections appeared to drive waves of new clonotype selection. The Malian cohort came from a small rural village of predominantly one ethnic group, limiting generalizability. Vdelta2-negative gammadelta TCR repertoires from Malian children appeared more clonally expanded, less diverse and less shared than those of Australian children. The controlled-infection cohort was small, limiting analysis of inter-individual variability in gammadelta T cell responses.

The sample holds many counts of this clone. The specificity of this receptor is unknown. A read error is likely here: a far larger clone is one base away. At the DNA level, this CDR3 is encoded by other sequences in the same sample as well. V lost 3 bases and J lost 3 bases, and the count of bases not matched to a germline gene is 18. Including the terminal cysteine and phenylalanine, the CDR3 comprises 20 residues. Solely the CDR3 DNA is kept, with 60 bases framed from the first base. CDR1 and CDR2 are read off the germline V gene as TSWWSYY and QGS. For bulk TCR repertoire analysis, Vgamma9/Vdelta2+ and Vdelta2-negative gammadelta T cell populations were isolated by flow sorting from peripheral blood mononuclear cells. Libraries were constructed by multiplex PCR. Sequencing instrument: Illumina MiSeq. Both TCR gamma (TRG) and TCR delta (TRD) chains were sequenced from each sorted gammadelta T cell sample. The paper's data handling went like this. The repertoire analyses drew on clonotype tree plots, the accumulated frequency of the top 20 clonotypes, and diversity index (DI) and D75 metrics. TCRdb reprocessed the public reads with the caller CATT; rows with the same DNA were merged afterwards. TCRdb, rather than the study authors, made the V and J calls. Recorded for this sample are roughly 90,000 delta-chain clones; about 1.5% of them occurred a single time. Of the sample, under 9.5% falls within the top ten clones.

Sequencing used gamma-delta T cells from blood. The V gene is TRDV1 and the J gene is TRDJ1; a stretch of 11 junction bases matches TRDD3. The J gene, left out of TCRdb, was set here by checking the DNA against germline. This clonotype was obtained from a pool of human donors (malaria-infected and uninfected, not separated). The encoded CDR3 is CALGEQALPRNWGIADKLIF. The DNA is as follows: TGTGCTCTTGGGGAGCAGGCCCTTCCGCGAAACTGGGGGATAGCCGATAAACTCATCTTT.